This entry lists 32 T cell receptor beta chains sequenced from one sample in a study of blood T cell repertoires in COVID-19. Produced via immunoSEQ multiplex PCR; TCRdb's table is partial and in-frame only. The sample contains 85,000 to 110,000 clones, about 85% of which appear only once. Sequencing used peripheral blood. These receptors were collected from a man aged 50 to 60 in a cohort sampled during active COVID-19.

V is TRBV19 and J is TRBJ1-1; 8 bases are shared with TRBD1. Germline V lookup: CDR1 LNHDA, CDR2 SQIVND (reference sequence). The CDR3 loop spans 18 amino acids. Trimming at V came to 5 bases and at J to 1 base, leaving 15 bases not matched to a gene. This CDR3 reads CASSFQGAFVPENTEAFF. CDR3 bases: TGTGCCAGTAGTTTCCAGGGGGCTTTCGTCCCCGAGAACACTGAAGCTTTCTTT. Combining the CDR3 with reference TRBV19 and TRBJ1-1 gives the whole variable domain DGGITQSPKYLFRKEGQNVTLSCEQNLNHDAMYWYRQDPGQGLRLIYYSQIVNDFQKGDIAEGYSVSREKKESFPLTVTSAQKNPTAFYLCASSFQGAFVPENTEAFFGQGTRLTVV.

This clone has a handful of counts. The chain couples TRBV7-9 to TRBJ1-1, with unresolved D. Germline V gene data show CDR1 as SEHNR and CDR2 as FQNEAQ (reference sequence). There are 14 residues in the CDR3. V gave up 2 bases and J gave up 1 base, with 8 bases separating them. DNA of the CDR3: TGTGCCAGCAGCTTATACCCAGAGAACACTGAAGCTTTCTTT. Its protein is CASSLYPENTEAFF.

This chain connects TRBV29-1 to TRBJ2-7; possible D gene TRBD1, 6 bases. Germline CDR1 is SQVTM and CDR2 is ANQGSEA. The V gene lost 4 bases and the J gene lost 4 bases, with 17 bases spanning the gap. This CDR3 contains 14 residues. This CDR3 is CSVVTGTGLYEQYF. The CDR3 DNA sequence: TGCAGCGTTGTTACAGGGACGGGCCTTTACGAGCAGTACTTC.

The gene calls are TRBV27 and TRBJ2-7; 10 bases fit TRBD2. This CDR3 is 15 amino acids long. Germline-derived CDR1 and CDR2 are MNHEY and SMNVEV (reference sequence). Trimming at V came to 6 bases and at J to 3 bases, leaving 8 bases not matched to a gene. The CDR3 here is CASRPLLAGVYEQYF. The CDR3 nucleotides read TGTGCCAGCAGACCCCTGCTAGCGGGGGTCTACGAGCAGTACTTC.

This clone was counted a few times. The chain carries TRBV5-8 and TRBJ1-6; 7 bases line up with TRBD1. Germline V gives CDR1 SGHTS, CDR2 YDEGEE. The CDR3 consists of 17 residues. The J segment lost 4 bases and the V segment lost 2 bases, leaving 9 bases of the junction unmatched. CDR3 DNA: TGTGCCAGCAGCTTACTTTCCGGGACAGCGTATAATTCACCCCTCCACTTT. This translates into CASSLLSGTAYNSPLHF.

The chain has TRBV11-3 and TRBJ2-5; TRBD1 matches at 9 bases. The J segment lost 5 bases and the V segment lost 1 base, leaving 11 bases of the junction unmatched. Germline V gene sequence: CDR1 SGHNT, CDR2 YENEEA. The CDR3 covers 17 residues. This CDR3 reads CASSLGLQSGTGETQYF. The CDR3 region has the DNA TGTGCCAGCAGCTTAGGCCTACAATCCGGGACAGGGGAGACCCAGTACTTC. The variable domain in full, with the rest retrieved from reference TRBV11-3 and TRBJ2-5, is EAGVVQSPRYKIIEKKQPVAFWCNPISGHNTLYWYLQNLGQGPELLIRYENEEAVDDSQLPKDRFSAERLKGVDSTLKIQPAELGDSAVYLCASSLGLQSGTGETQYFGPGTRLLVL.

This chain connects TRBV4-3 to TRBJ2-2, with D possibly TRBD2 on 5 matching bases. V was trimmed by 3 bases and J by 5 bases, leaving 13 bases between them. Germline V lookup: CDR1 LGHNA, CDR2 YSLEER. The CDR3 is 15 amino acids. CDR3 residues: CASSQGLLATGELFF. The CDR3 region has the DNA TGCGCCAGCAGCCAGGGTCTCCTAGCTACCGGGGAGCTGTTTTTT.

DNA for the CDR3: TGTGCCAGCAGCCCCTCTACCGCTAGACAGGGGTTTCAGCCCCAGCATTTT. This sequence encodes CASSPSTARQGFQPQHF. The chain couples TRBV6-8 to TRBJ1-5; TRBD1 matches 8 bases. J lost 6 bases, V lost 6 bases, and 16 bases had no gene match. The germline gives CDR1 MNHGY, CDR2 SAAAGT. This CDR3 contains 17 residues.

CDR3 amino acids: CASSLGTANTEAFF. DNA of the CDR3: TGTGCCAGCAGTCTTGGGACAGCGAACACTGAAGCTTTCTTT. The chain recombines TRBV28 with TRBJ1-1, with 7 bases matching TRBD1. The CDR3 totals 14 residues. With 5 bases clipped from V and 1 base from J, the junction kept 4 bases outside the gene matches. Germline loops: CDR1 MDHEN, CDR2 SYDVKM.

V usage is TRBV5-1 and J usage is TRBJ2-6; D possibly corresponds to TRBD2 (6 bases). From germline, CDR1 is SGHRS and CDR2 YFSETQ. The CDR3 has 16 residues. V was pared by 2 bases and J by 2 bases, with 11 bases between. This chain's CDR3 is CASSLGGGTGANVLTF. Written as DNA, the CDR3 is TGCGCCAGCAGCTTAGGAGGAGGGACTGGGGCCAACGTCCTGACTTTC.

The CDR3 DNA follows: TGTGCCAGCAAGGGGGCTGGGAATGAGCAGTTCTTC. Translation gives CASKGAGNEQFF. The V call is TRBV12-3 or TRBV12-4, the J call TRBJ2-1; 7 bases match TRBD1. This CDR3 spans 12 amino acids. V was clipped by 7 bases and J by 7 bases; unmatched bases: 4.

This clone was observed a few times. The CDR3 reads CASSGYRETDTQYF. CDR3 nucleotides: TGCGCCAGCAGCGGCTACAGGGAAACAGATACGCAGTATTTT. The rearrangement joins TRBV5-1 to TRBJ2-3; weak D call: TRBD1 (6 bases). Germline CDR1 SGHRS, CDR2 YFSETQ. CDR3 size: 14 residues. V was pared by 4 bases and J by 3 bases, with 12 bases between.

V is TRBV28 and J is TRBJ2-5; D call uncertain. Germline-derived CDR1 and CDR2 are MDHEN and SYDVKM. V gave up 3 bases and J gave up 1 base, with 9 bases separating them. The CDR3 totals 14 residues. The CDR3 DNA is TGTGCCAGCAGTTTCTCAGGCAGCCAAGAGACCCAGTACTTC. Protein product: CASSFSGSQETQYF.

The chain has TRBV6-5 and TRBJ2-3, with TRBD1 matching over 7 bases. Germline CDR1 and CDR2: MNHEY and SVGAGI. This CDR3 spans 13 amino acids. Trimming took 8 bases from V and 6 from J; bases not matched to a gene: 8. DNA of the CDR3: TGTGCCAGCCAGACAGGGACATCCGATACGCAGTATTTT. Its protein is CASQTGTSDTQYF.

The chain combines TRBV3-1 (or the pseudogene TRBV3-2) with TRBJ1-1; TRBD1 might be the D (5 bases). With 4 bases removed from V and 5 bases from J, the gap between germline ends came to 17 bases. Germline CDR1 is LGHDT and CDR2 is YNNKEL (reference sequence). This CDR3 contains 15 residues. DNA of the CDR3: TGTGCCAGCAGCCCCTTCGCGGGGGAGTTAACTGAAGCTTTCTTT. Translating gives CASSPFAGELTEAFF.

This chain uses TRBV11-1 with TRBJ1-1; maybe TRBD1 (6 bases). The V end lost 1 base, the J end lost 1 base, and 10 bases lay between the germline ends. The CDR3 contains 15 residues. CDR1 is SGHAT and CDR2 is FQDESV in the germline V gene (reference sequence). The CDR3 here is CASSLDRATNTEAFF. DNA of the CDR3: TGTGCCAGCAGCTTAGACAGGGCGACGAACACTGAAGCTTTCTTT.

The chain's CDR3 is CASSLRENYGYTF. CDR3 bases: TGTGCCAGCAGTTTACGGGAAAACTATGGCTACACCTTC. V is TRBV12-3 or TRBV12-4 and J is TRBJ1-2; D is ambiguous. There are 13 residues in the CDR3. Trimming took off 2 bases at V and 2 bases at J, with 6 bases between the two ends.

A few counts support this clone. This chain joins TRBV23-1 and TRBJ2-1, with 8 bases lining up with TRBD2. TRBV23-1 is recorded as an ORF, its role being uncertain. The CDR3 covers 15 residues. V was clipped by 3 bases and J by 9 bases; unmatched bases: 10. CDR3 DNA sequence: TGCGCCAGCAGTCAGTTAAACGGGGGGGTCGGTGAGCAGTTCTTC. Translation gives CASSQLNGGVGEQFF.

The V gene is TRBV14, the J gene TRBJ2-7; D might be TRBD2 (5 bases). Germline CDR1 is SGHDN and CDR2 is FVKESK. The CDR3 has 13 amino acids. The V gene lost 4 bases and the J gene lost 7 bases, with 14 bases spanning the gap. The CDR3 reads CASSPISRGEQYF. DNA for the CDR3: TGTGCCAGCAGCCCCATCAGCCGGGGAGAGCAGTACTTC.

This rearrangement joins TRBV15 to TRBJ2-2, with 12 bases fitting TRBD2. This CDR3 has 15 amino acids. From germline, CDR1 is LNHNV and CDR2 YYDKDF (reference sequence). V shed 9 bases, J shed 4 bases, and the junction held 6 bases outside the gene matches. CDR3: CATKLAGGFTGELFF. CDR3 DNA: TGTGCCACGAAACTAGCGGGGGGTTTCACCGGGGAGCTGTTTTTT.

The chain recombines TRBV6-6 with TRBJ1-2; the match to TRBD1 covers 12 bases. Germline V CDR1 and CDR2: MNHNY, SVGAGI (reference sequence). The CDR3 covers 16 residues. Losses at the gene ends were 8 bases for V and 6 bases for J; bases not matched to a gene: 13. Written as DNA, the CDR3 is TGTGCCAGCGAAATGGACGGGACAGGGGGCGCGGATGGCTACACCTTC. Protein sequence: CASEMDGTGGADGYTF.

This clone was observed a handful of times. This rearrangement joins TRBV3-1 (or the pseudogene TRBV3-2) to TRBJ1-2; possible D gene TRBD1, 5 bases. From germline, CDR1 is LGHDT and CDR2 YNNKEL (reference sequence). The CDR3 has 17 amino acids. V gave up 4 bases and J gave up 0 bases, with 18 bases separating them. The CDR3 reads CASSPAGGDEPNYGYTF. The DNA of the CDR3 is TGTGCCAGCAGCCCAGCGGGCGGGGACGAACCTAACTATGGCTACACCTTC.

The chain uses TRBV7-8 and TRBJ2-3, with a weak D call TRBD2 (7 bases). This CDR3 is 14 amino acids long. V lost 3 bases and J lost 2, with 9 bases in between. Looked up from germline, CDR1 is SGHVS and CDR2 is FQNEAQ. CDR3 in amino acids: CASSFGGLTDTQYF. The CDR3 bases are TGTGCCAGCAGCTTCGGGGGGCTCACAGATACGCAGTATTTT.

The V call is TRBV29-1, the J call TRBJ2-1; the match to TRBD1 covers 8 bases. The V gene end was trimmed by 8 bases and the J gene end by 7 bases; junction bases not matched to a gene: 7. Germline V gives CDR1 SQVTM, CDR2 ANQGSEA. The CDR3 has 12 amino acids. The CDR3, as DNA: TGCAGCCTTAGGACAGGGATAAATGAGCAGTTCTTC. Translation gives CSLRTGINEQFF.

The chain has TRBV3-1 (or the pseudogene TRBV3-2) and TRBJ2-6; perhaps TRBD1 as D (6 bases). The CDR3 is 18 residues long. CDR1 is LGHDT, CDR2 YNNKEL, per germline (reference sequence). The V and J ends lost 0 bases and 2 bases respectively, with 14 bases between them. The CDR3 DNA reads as TGTGCCAGCAGCCAAGATCGTTTAAGGGGGACTGGGGCCAACGTCCTGACTTTC. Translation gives CASSQDRLRGTGANVLTF.

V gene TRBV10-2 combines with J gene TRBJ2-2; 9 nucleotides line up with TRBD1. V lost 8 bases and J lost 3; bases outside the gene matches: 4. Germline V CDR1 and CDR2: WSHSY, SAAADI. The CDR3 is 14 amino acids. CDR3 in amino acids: CASAGTGYTGELFF. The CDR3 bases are TGCGCCAGCGCGGGGACAGGGTACACCGGGGAGCTGTTTTTT.

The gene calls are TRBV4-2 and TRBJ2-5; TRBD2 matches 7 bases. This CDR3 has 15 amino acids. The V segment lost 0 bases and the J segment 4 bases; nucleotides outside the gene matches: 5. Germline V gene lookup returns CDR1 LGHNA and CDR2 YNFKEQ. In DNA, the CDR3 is TGTGCCAGCAGCCAAGATTACGGGACTACAGAGACCCAGTACTTC. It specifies CASSQDYGTTETQYF.

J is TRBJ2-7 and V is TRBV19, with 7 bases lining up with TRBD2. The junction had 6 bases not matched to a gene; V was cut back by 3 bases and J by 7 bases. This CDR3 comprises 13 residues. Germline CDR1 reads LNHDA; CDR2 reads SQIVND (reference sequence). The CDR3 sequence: CASSIGQGGEQYF. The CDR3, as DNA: TGTGCCAGTAGTATTGGCCAGGGAGGGGAGCAGTACTTC.

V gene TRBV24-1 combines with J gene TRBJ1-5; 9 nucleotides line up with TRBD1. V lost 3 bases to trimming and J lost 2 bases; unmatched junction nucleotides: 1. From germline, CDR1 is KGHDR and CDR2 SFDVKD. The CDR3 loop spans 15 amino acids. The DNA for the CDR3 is TGTGCCACCAGTGATAGACAGGGGGGCAATCAGCCCCAGCATTTT. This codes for CATSDRQGGNQPQHF.

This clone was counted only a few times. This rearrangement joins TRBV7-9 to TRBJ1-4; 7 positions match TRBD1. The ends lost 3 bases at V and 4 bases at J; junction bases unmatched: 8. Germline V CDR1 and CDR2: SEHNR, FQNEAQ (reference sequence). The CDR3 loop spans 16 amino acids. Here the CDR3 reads CASSFPPGGGNEKLFF. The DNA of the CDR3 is TGTGCCAGCAGCTTTCCCCCAGGGGGAGGTAATGAAAAACTGTTTTTT.

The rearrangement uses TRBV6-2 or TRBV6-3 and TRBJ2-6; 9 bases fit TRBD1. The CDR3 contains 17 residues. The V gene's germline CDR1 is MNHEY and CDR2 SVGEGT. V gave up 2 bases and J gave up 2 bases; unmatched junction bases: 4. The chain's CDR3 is CASSYPDRGAGANVLTF. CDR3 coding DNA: TGTGCCAGCAGTTACCCGGACAGGGGCGCTGGGGCCAACGTCCTGACTTTC.

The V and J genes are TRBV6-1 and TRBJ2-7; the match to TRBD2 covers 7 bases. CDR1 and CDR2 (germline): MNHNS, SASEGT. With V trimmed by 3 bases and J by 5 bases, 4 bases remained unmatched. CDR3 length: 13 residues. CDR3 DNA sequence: TGTGCCAGCAGTGACCCGGGGGGTAACGAGCAGTACTTC. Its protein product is CASSDPGGNEQYF.